A single TCR beta chain is shown here with its context. This sample is drawn from a study of blood T cell repertoires in COVID-19. V was pared by 0 bases and J by 7 bases, with 8 bases of the junction left unmatched. The germline gives CDR1 MNHEY, CDR2 SVGAGI. This CDR3 has 16 residues. Exposed study participants had met a COVID-19 case within 2 weeks before entry. TCRdb's table, derived via immunoSEQ multiplex PCR, lists solely in-frame clones and lacks some. The sample yields about 350,000 clones, roughly 86% seen once. This clonotype was obtained from a woman under 40 who had been exposed to COVID-19. Sequenced material: PBMCs or T cells enriched from blood (not recorded which). This chain connects TRBV6-5 to TRBJ2-7, with 11 bases that match TRBD2. The CDR3 reads CASSYSVAGGPGEQYF. Written as DNA, the CDR3 is TGTGCCAGCAGTTACTCAGTAGCGGGAGGGCCGGGTGAGCAGTACTTC.